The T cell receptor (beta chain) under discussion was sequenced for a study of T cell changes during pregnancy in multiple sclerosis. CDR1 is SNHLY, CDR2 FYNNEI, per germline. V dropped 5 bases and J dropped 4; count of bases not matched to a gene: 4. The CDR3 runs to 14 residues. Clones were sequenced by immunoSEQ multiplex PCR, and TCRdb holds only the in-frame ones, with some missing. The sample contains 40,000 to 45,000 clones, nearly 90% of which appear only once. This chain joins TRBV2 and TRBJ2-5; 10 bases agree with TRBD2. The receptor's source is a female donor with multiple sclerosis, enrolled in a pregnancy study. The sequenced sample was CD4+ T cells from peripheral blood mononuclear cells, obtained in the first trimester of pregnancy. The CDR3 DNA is TGTGCCAGCAGTACGGGACTAGCGTTAGAGACCCAGTACTTC. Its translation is CASSTGLALETQYF.